This entry features one TCR beta chain sequence. This sample was included in a study of response to subunit inactivated influenza vaccine. CDR3 length: 16 residues. V lost 2 bases and J lost 2, with 13 bases in between. MiXCR, run by TCRdb on the RT-PCR reads, gives a single entry per CDR3 protein. The sample carries approximately 500,000 distinct CDR3 sequences, under 30% recorded once. The data were also submitted as part of a second study, on T cells expressing NK-cell markers. From that second work: Making the TCR beta cDNA relied on 5'RACE template switching with UMIs. Obtained from sorted CD3+CD56+NKG2C+, CD3+CD56+NKG2C- and CD3+CD56-NKG2C+ T cells were the TCR beta repertoires. Top CD8+ clonotypes included the dominant CD3+CD56+NKG2C+ clonotypes in six donors. Questions lingered over whether expanded NKG2C+ T cell clones were HCMV-specific.

This clonotype was sampled from a man aged 50 or older who received an inactivated influenza vaccine. Sequences were derived from CD4+ T cells sorted from PBMCs, sampled about 13 days after vaccination. The chain combines TRBV12-3 or TRBV12-4 with TRBJ2-1; D gene uncertain. The CDR3 bases are TGTGCCAGCAGTTTACGGGTAGATCTCACCTACAATGAGCAGTTCTTC. Translated: CASSLRVDLTYNEQFF.